Given below is one TCR beta chain in context. The data are from a study of control samples from healthy donors and cancer patients. CDR1 is SGHRS and CDR2 is YFSETQ in the germline V gene. V was clipped by 9 bases and J by 8 bases, with 14 bases between them. The CDR3 contains 11 residues. Sequenced by immunoSEQ multiplex PCR; TCRdb stores in-frame clones only, minus some. The profile covers approximately 150,000 clones, with 91% appearing a single time and 2% taken by the ten largest. Sequencing was carried out using blood. This chain connects TRBV5-1 to TRBJ1-1; possibly TRBD1 for D (5 bases). The sequence derives from a woman between 35 and 50 years old in good health. The CDR3 DNA reads TGCGCCACCCATGCTGGGGGAGAAGCTTTCTTT. Its protein is CATHAGGEAFF.